The 16 T cell receptor beta chains below come from one sample, sequenced in a study of blood T cell repertoires in COVID-19. Here immunoSEQ multiplex PCR was the method, and the copy in TCRdb shows in-frame clones only, minus some. The sample lists about 260,000 clones, 87% seen once, with 2% to 3% in the top ten. The sequenced material came from peripheral blood. These receptors originate from a woman aged 50 to 65 with acute or convalescent COVID-19.

J is TRBJ2-1 and V is TRBV27, with 7 bases fitting TRBD2. The CDR3 contains 18 residues. Germline assignment: CDR1 MNHEY and CDR2 SMNVEV (reference sequence). V gave up 5 bases and J gave up 4 bases; unmatched junction bases: 17. The CDR3 bases are TGTGCCAGCAGTCTTACAGGTTTAAGCGGGATGTCGTACAATGAGCAGTTCTTC. This sequence encodes CASSLTGLSGMSYNEQFF.

J is TRBJ2-5 and V is TRBV3-1 (or the pseudogene TRBV3-2), with TRBD2 as a possible D gene (6 bases). CDR3 length: 15 amino acids. Trimming took off 1 base at V and 4 bases at J, with 13 bases between the two ends. From germline, CDR1 is LGHDT and CDR2 YNNKEL (reference sequence). The CDR3 region is CASSQGWVGGETQYF. The CDR3 DNA sequence: TGTGCCAGCAGCCAAGGTTGGGTGGGAGGAGAGACCCAGTACTTC.

The chain has TRBV3-1 (or the pseudogene TRBV3-2) and TRBJ2-7; 11 bases align to TRBD2. The CDR3 has 17 amino acids. Germline V gives CDR1 LGHDT, CDR2 YNNKEL (reference sequence). V trimming: 4 bases; J trimming: 10 bases; junction bases outside the gene matches: 18. DNA of the CDR3: TGTGCCAGCAGCCTGGGTCCTCCGACTAGCGGGAAAAGCGAACAGTACTTC. It is translated as CASSLGPPTSGKSEQYF.

V and J are TRBV19 and TRBJ1-1; D ambiguous. V gave up 7 bases and J gave up 3 bases, with 9 bases separating them. The CDR3 sequence is 12 residues long. Germline-derived CDR1 and CDR2 are LNHDA and SQIVND (reference sequence). This chain's CDR3 is CASTLPDTEAFF. Written as DNA, the CDR3 is TGTGCCAGTACCCTGCCGGACACTGAAGCTTTCTTT.

The rearrangement links TRBV27 to TRBJ2-3, with a tentative D call TRBD1 (5 bases). This CDR3 is built from 12 residues. The V gene's germline CDR1 is MNHEY and CDR2 SMNVEV (reference sequence). Trimming cost V 2 bases and J 11 bases, with 11 bases left between them. CDR3 region: CASSLNGDRQYF. Here the CDR3 DNA reads TGTGCCAGCAGTTTAAACGGTGACAGGCAGTATTTT.

J is TRBJ1-2 and V is TRBV9; 7 nucleotides agree with TRBD1. The CDR3 loop spans 13 amino acids. J lost 3 bases, V lost 4 bases, and 3 bases had no gene match. The V gene's germline CDR1 is SGDLS and CDR2 YYNGEE. The CDR3 DNA is TGTGCCAGCAGCCCGGGGACAGACTATGGCTACACCTTC. It is translated as CASSPGTDYGYTF.

Only a few counts were recorded for this clone. The chain joins TRBV7-6 to TRBJ2-7; TRBD2 agrees at 8 bases. Germline V lookup: CDR1 SGHVS, CDR2 FNYEAQ. This CDR3 is built from 15 residues. Trimming took 1 base from V and 6 from J; bases not matched to a gene: 8. The CDR3 DNA reads TGTGCCAGCAGCTTAGGGCTAGCGGGTCTCTCCGAGCAGTACTTC. Encoded protein: CASSLGLAGLSEQYF.

The rearrangement uses TRBV19 and TRBJ2-1, with D perhaps matching TRBD2 (6 bases). Germline lookup yields CDR1 LNHDA and CDR2 SQIVND (reference sequence). The ends were cut back, 5 bases at V and 0 bases at J, with 14 bases in the middle. This CDR3 is 16 amino acids long. CDR3 sequence: CASSSVAASSYNEQFF. CDR3 sequence (DNA): TGTGCCAGTAGTTCGGTAGCGGCTAGCTCCTACAATGAGCAGTTCTTC. Combining the CDR3 with reference TRBV19 and TRBJ2-1 gives the whole variable domain DGGITQSPKYLFRKEGQNVTLSCEQNLNHDAMYWYRQDPGQGLRLIYYSQIVNDFQKGDIAEGYSVSREKKESFPLTVTSAQKNPTAFYLCASSSVAASSYNEQFFGPGTRLTVL.

V and J are TRBV19 and TRBJ2-1, with 14 bases matching TRBD2. Trimming cost V 7 bases and J 8 bases; bases outside gene matches: 10. The germline gives CDR1 LNHDA, CDR2 SQIVND (reference sequence). This CDR3 has 16 amino acids. The CDR3 DNA is TGTGCCAGTATGGGACTAGCGGGAGTTTTGTCCGATGAGCAGTTCTTC. This sequence encodes CASMGLAGVLSDEQFF.

This rearrangement joins TRBV6-5 to TRBJ2-3, with 9 bases identical to TRBD2. The CDR3 covers 14 residues. The ends lost 6 bases at V and 4 bases at J; junction bases unmatched: 5. Germline V gene data show CDR1 as MNHEY and CDR2 as SVGAGI. CDR3 coding DNA: TGTGCCAGCAGCCCACTAGCGGGCTCAGATACGCAGTATTTT. Translation: CASSPLAGSDTQYF.

V and J are TRBV28 and TRBJ2-1, with 8 bases matching TRBD2. There are 16 residues in the CDR3. V trimming: 4 bases; J trimming: 0 bases; junction bases outside the gene matches: 5. Germline V gene data show CDR1 as MDHEN and CDR2 as SYDVKM. CDR3 DNA: TGTGCCAGCAGTTCCGTAGCGGGACTCTCCTACAATGAGCAGTTCTTC. Its translation: CASSSVAGLSYNEQFF.

The chain links TRBV6-1 to TRBJ2-7, with D uncertain. CDR3 length: 16 amino acids. The V and J ends lost 0 bases and 8 bases respectively, with 20 bases between them. Germline CDR1 MNHNS, CDR2 SASEGT. CDR3 sequence (DNA): TGTGCCAGCAGTGAAGCGGTCACCGCCAACCCTCAGAAGCAGTACTTC. Its translation is CASSEAVTANPQKQYF.

This chain links TRBV27 with TRBJ2-1; TRBD2 might be the D (6 bases). The CDR3 extends over 14 amino acids. The germline V gene encodes CDR1 MNHEY and CDR2 SMNVEV (reference sequence). V lost 5 bases and J 4 bases, leaving 12 bases between the germline ends. CDR3 loop: CASSRLGPYNEQFF. The DNA for the CDR3 is TGTGCCAGCAGTCGACTAGGCCCTTACAATGAGCAGTTCTTC.

The CDR3 loop reads CASSPSHLAVSTDTQYF. The CDR3 region has the DNA TGTGCCAGCAGCCCAAGTCATCTAGCGGTTAGCACAGATACGCAGTATTTT. The chain recombines TRBV9 with TRBJ2-3, with TRBD2 matching 7 bases. From germline, CDR1 is SGDLS and CDR2 YYNGEE. This CDR3 comprises 17 residues. Trimming removed 4 bases from V and 0 bases from J; junction bases left unmatched: 11. Full variable domain (rest looked up from reference TRBV9 and TRBJ2-3): DSGVTQTPKHLITATGQRVTLRCSPRSGDLSVYWYQQSLDQGLQFLIQYYNGEERAKGNILERFSAQQFPDLHSELNLSSLELGDSALYFCASSPSHLAVSTDTQYFGPGTRLTVL.

This chain links TRBV5-4 with TRBJ2-3; D is unclear. The CDR3 covers 14 residues. With 0 bases removed from V and 5 bases from J, the gap between germline ends came to 10 bases. Germline V gene data show CDR1 as SGHNT and CDR2 as YYREEE (reference sequence). In nucleotides, the CDR3 is TGTGCCAGCAGCTTGGACACTAACCAAGATACGCAGTATTTT. Protein: CASSLDTNQDTQYF.

The chain uses TRBV9 and TRBJ1-1, with 7 bases fitting TRBD1. This CDR3 contains 13 residues. After removal of 3 bases from V and 5 bases from J, the junction contained 4 bases not matched to a gene. CDR1 is SGDLS and CDR2 is YYNGEE in the germline V gene. The chain's CDR3 is CASSAQTGTEAFF. The DNA for the CDR3 is TGTGCCAGCAGCGCGCAGACAGGGACTGAAGCTTTCTTT.